The 10 T cell receptor beta chains listed next were all sequenced from one sample in a study of beta chain features in type 1 diabetes. Notes on the study in general: All four CD4+ subsets from Type 1 diabetes patients carried moderately but significantly shorter TCRB CDR3s.

Which antigens these TCRs recognize remains unknown. Reverse transcription of all isolated RNA meant that expressed TCRB transcripts were sequenced. Data came from immunoSEQ multiplex PCR; TCRdb stores just in-frame clones and leaves some out. Seen here are 600,000 to 750,000 clones, around 12% observed once, and the top ten hold more than 0.095%. Sequenced sample: naive CD4+ T cells from blood. These receptor sequences come from a young man with type 1 diabetes.

The chain recombines TRBV7-9 with TRBJ1-2; D unresolved. This CDR3 spans 10 amino acids. Germline loops: CDR1 SEHNR, CDR2 FQNEAQ (reference sequence). V shed 5 bases and J shed 2 bases, with 0 bases lying between them. CDR3 sequence (DNA): TGTGCCAGCAGCAACTATGGCTACACCTTC. Protein product: CASSNYGYTF.

Points on this clone: The junction and the germline gene differ at one end; a read error may be behind it. The rearrangement joins TRBV7-7 to TRBJ2-6; D gene ambiguous. The CDR3 has 18 amino acids. CDR1 is SSHAT, CDR2 FNYEAQ, per germline (reference sequence). The CDR3 is CASSLEPRDPSGANVLTF. CDR3 nucleotides: TGTGCTAGCAGCTTAGAGCCTAGAGACCCCTCTGGGGCCAACGTCCTGACTTTC. Drawing the rest from reference TRBV7-7 and TRBJ2-6, the complete variable domain is GAGVSQSPRYKVTKRGQDVTLRCDPISSHATLYWYQQALGQGPEFLTYFNYEAQPDKSGLPSDRFSAERPEGSISTLTIQRTEQRDSAMYRCASSLEPRDPSGANVLTFGAGSRLTVL.

This clone was seen more than once but under ten times. The DNA for the CDR3 is TGCGCCAGCAGGCGACAGGGGGCCGACGAGCAGTACTTC. Amino acids: CASRRQGADEQYF. The chain joins TRBV4-1 to TRBJ2-7, with 10 bases fitting TRBD1. Trimming at V came to 6 bases and at J to 5 bases, leaving 4 bases not matched to a gene. CDR3 size: 13 residues. CDR1 and CDR2 (germline): MGHRA, YSYEKL.

V is TRBV2 and J is TRBJ1-5, with D maybe TRBD1 (5 bases). Trimming removed 3 bases from V and 8 bases from J, with 14 bases in between. Germline-derived CDR1 and CDR2 are SNHLY and FYNNEI. The CDR3 covers 14 residues. This chain's CDR3 is CASSESDTIKPQHF. CDR3 bases: TGTGCCAGCAGTGAGTCGGACACTATCAAGCCCCAGCATTTT. The variable domain in full, completed from reference TRBV2 and TRBJ1-5, reads EPEVTQTPSHQVTQMGQEVILRCVPISNHLYFYWYRQILGQKVEFLVSFYNNEISEKSEIFDDQFSVERPDGSNFTLKIRSTKLEDSAMYFCASSESDTIKPQHFGDGTRLSIL.

V and J are TRBV7-2 and TRBJ2-3; 8 bases line up with TRBD2. J was trimmed by 3 bases and V by 9 bases; bases with no gene match: 11. Germline CDR1 and CDR2: SGHTA and FQGNSA. The length of the CDR3 is 15 residues. CDR3 sequence (DNA): TGTGCCAGTCGGAGTAGCGGGGCCCAGACAGATACGCAGTATTTT. Translation gives CASRSSGAQTDTQYF.

The V call is TRBV10-3, the J call TRBJ1-2; D is possibly TRBD1 (5 bases). The CDR3 extends over 14 amino acids. V was trimmed by 11 bases and J by 0 bases, leaving 16 bases between them. Germline V lookup: CDR1 ENHRY, CDR2 SYGVKD. CDR3 DNA: TGTGCCGTCGTTGGGCAGGGAGCTAACTATGGCTACACCTTC. It translates to CAVVGQGANYGYTF.

The chain joins TRBV28 to TRBJ1-1; no clear D. This CDR3 region has 14 residues. Trimming cost V 5 bases and J 1 base, with 11 bases left between them. The germline CDR1 and CDR2 sequences are MDHEN and SYDVKM. The CDR3 coding sequence is TGTGCCAGCAGTCCTCCCTTGGGGAACACTGAAGCTTTCTTT. Protein product: CASSPPLGNTEAFF.

A remark on this clone: The conserved closing phenylalanine or tryptophan is absent in this CDR3, likely reflecting a read error. The DNA is omitted, as the CDR3 cannot be located on it reliably, and the CDR3 follows TCRdb's listing. The chain recombines TRBV29-1 with TRBJ1-2. Inclusive of both ends, the CDR3 amounts to 9 amino acids. The germline gives CDR1 SQVTM, CDR2 ANQGSEA. The CDR3 loop reads CSVARGLEL.

This clone was observed a few times. The chain is built from TRBV19 and TRBJ2-1; TRBD1 matches at 7 bases. This CDR3 is 16 amino acids long. Germline trimming cut 4 bases from V and 8 bases from J; bases unmatched to any gene: 14. CDR1 is LNHDA and CDR2 is SQIVND in the germline V gene (reference sequence). The CDR3 protein is CASSNGPTGNEDEQFF. CDR3 DNA: TGTGCCAGTAGTAACGGACCGACAGGGAATGAGGATGAGCAGTTCTTC.

The chain links TRBV10-3 to TRBJ1-5; 7 nucleotides match TRBD1. Germline CDR1 is ENHRY and CDR2 is SYGVKD. This CDR3 has 14 amino acids. The junction had 3 bases not matched to a gene; V was cut back by 6 bases and J by 1 base. The CDR3 protein is CAISSDRSNQPQHF. The DNA for the CDR3 is TGTGCCATCAGCTCGGACAGGAGCAATCAGCCCCAGCATTTT.